This is a list of T cell receptor beta chains from one sample in a study of T cell responses to AZD1222 COVID-19 vaccine. This table comes from immunoSEQ multiplex PCR, and its TCRdb copy is limited to in-frame clones, with some not included. This sample carries 160,000 or so clones, over 75% of them seen once, and the ten largest clones take approximately 4.3%. The sample here was peripheral blood, taken 28 days after the second AZD1222 dose. The receptors were gathered from an adult who received the AZD1222 COVID-19 vaccine. Each CDR3 is given with its conserved first and last residue. The D gene is left open where the match is weak. Size values are once, few and many counts, or a class for expanded clones, and some rows have none.

clone_size j_call v_call d_call cdr3_nt cdr3_aa
NA TRBJ1-3 TRBV19 TRBD1 TGTGCCAGTAGTATTTGGACAGGGGATGTTGGAAACACCATATATTTT CASSIWTGDVGNTIYF
NA TRBJ2-1 TRBV6-5 TRBD2 TGTGCCAGCAGTTACGGGACTAGCGCCTTCAATGAGCAGTTCTTC CASSYGTSAFNEQFF
NA TRBJ1-1 TRBV7-2 NA TGTGCCAGCACCCAGAGAAGGAACACTGAAGCTTTCTTT CASTQRRNTEAFF
NA TRBJ1-5 TRBV29-1 NA TGCAGCGCCGTGGACAGAAGCAATCAGCCCCAGCATTTT CSAVDRSNQPQHF
NA TRBJ2-5 TRBV6-5 NA TGTGCCAGCAGAACCAACGGACCGGCGGAGACCCAGTACTTC CASRTNGPAETQYF
NA TRBJ2-3 TRBV9 TRBD2 TGTGCCAGCAGCGTTGGGACTAGCGTATATACGCAGTATTTT CASSVGTSVYTQYF
once TRBJ1-2 TRBV3-1/TRBV3-2 NA TGTGCCAGCAGCTACCAGACAGTGAACTATGGCTACACCTTC CASSYQTVNYGYTF
once TRBJ2-2 TRBV7-8 NA TGTGCCAGCAGCTTATTCTCGGCTGTGAACACCGGGGAGCTGTTTTTT CASSLFSAVNTGELFF
NA TRBJ1-2 TRBV25-1 NA TGTGCCAGTAGGCAGGGTTTGCTTGGCTACACCTTC CASRQGLLGYTF
NA TRBJ1-1 TRBV29-1 TRBD1 TGCAGCGTTGCGCTGGCAGGGGGCACTGAAGCTTTCTTT CSVALAGGTEAFF
NA TRBJ2-7 TRBV7-6 TRBD2 TGTGCCAGCAGCCCCCCTTCTAGCGGGGGTTGGGCGAACGAGCAGTACTTC CASSPPSSGGWANEQYF
once TRBJ1-5 TRBV7-2 NA TGTGCCAGCAGCTTCGGGGGGTCCAAAGGCAATCAGCCCCAGCATTTT CASSFGGSKGNQPQHF
NA TRBJ1-2 TRBV3-1/TRBV3-2 TRBD1 TGTGCCAGCAGCTACCGGGACAGCCGTGACGGCTACACCTTC CASSYRDSRDGYTF
NA TRBJ1-2 TRBV3-1/TRBV3-2 NA TGTGCCAGCAGCGTGGCAGGTAGATCTGGCTACACCTTC CASSVAGRSGYTF
many TRBJ2-3 TRBV24-1 NA TGTGCCACCCACGGGGTTCCCTTTTCAGATACGCAGTATTTT CATHGVPFSDTQYF
NA TRBJ1-6 TRBV6-5 NA TGTGCCAGTTCCTTGGGTCGTCAGGATTCACCCCTCCACTTT CASSLGRQDSPLHF
NA TRBJ2-7 TRBV5-1 TRBD1 TGCGCCAGCAGCTTGGAGGGTTGGGACAGGGCTTCTGAGCAGTACTTC CASSLEGWDRASEQYF
once TRBJ1-5 TRBV4-3 NA TGCGCCAGCAGCCAAGAGGGAGGGGTTCAGCCCCAGCATTTT CASSQEGGVQPQHF